The rows below give T cell receptor beta chains drawn from one sample of a study of blood T cell repertoires in COVID-19. Sequencing was performed with immunoSEQ multiplex PCR; in TCRdb, only in-frame clones are kept and a portion is missing. The sample holds roughly 150,000 clones; around 88% are singletons and the top ten take around 5%. Sequences were obtained from peripheral blood. The receptor set was obtained from a human donor in a cohort sampled during active COVID-19. The CDR3 runs from the conserved cysteine through the conserved F or W. Size values are once, few and many counts, or a class for expanded clones, and some rows have none.

CDR3,V,size
CASRPPGGGTEAFF,TRBV28,NA
CASSPETGGRNQPQHF,TRBV7-2,NA
CASSIDVSQPQHF,TRBV19,NA
CASSGGPNPSQGASYEQYF,TRBV9,NA
CASSFGTGYTEAFF,TRBV28,NA
CASSFGQAKEYF,TRBV5-6,NA
CASRSKGRRGEKLFF,TRBV28,few
CAWSPSGIGFYNSPLHF,TRBV30,NA
CATSSPRDRDTQYF,TRBV15,NA
CASSLGGLVLATTYEQYF,TRBV7-8,few
CASSLSPAGSGYTF,TRBV28,few